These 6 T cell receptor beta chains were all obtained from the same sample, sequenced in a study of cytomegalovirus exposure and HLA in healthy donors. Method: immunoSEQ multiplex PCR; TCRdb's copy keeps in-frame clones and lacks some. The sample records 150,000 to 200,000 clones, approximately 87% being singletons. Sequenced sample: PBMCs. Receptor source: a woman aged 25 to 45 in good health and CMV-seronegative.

The chain's CDR3 is CASRDIGSHGYTF. The CDR3 bases are TGTGCCAGCAGGGATATCGGTTCGCATGGCTACACCTTC. The J gene is TRBJ1-2, the V gene TRBV19, with D possibly matching TRBD1 (5 bases). CDR1 is LNHDA, CDR2 SQIVND, per germline (reference sequence). Trimming left V 9 bases short and J 6 bases short, with 17 bases between. The CDR3 sequence is 13 residues long.

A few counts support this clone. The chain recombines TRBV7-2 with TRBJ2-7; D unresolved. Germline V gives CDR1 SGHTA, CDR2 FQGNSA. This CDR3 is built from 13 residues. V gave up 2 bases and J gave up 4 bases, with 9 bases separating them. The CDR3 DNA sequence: TGTGCCAGCAGCTTATCATCAATGTACGAGCAGTACTTC. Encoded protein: CASSLSSMYEQYF.

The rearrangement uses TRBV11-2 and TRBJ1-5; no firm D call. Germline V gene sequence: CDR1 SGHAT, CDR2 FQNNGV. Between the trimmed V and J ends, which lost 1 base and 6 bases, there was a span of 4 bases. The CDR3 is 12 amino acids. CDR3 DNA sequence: TGTGCCAGCAGCTTAGGAGGTCAGCCCCAGCATTTT. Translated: CASSLGGQPQHF.

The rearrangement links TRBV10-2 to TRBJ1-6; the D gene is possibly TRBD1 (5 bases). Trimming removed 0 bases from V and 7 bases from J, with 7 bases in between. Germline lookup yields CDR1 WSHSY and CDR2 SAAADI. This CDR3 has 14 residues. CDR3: CASSESSGNSPLHF. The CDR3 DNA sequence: TGCGCCAGCAGTGAGTCATCAGGGAATTCACCCCTCCACTTT.

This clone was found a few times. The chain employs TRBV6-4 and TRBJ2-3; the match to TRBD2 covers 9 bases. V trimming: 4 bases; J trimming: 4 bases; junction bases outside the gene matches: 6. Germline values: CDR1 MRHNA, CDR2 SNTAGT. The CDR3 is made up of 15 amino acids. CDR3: CASSARGGAADTQYF. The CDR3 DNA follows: TGTGCCAGCAGTGCTCGCGGGGGGGCCGCAGATACGCAGTATTTT.

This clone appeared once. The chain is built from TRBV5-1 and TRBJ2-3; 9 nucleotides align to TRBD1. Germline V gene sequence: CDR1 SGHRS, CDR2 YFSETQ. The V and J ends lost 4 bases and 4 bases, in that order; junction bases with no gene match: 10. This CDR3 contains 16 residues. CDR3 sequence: CASSKGGQGTPDTQYF. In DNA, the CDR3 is TGCGCCAGCAGCAAGGGAGGACAGGGGACCCCAGATACGCAGTATTTT. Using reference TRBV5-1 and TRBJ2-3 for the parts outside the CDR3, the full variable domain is KAGVTQTPRYLIKTRGQQVTLSCSPISGHRSVSWYQQTPGQGLQFLFEYFSETQRNKGNFPGRFSGRQFSNSRSEMNVSTLELGDSALYLCASSKGGQGTPDTQYFGPGTRLTVL.